This T cell receptor (beta chain) is from a study of regulatory and conventional T cells in RAG deficiency. Generated by immunoSEQ multiplex PCR, the TCRdb table keeps only in-frame clones and is missing some. The sample lists 5,500 to 8,500 clones, about four fifths occurring once. CDR3 size: 18 residues. The germline V and J ends were trimmed by 7 bases and 1 base, with 26 bases remaining between them. From germline, CDR1 is MRHNA and CDR2 SNTAGT. In addition, the sample was reused for a study of regulatory T cells. That publication notes: The PCR used 52 TRBV and 13 TRBJ primers.

This sequence was found in a human donor in good health. The specimen was CD8+ T cells sorted from blood. V usage is TRBV6-4 and J usage is TRBJ2-7; D is unclear. CDR3 loop: CASTTTDNPQARSYEQYF. The CDR3 DNA reads TGTGCCAGCACCACGACTGATAACCCCCAGGCCAGATCCTACGAGCAGTACTTC.